This T cell receptor (beta chain) was found in a study of OX40 agonist ivuxolimab in advanced cancers. Overall study context: Past anti-PD-1, anti-PD-L1 or anti-CTLA-4 therapy was accepted, and 40% had received some. Partial responses, seen in three patients, involved one hepatocellular carcinoma and two cutaneous melanomas. Overall study results and limits: Expanded peripheral T-cell antigen specificity went undetermined.

The protocol was immunoSEQ multiplex PCR, while the TCRdb copy is restricted to in-frame clones and leaves out a portion. Here the sample spans some 64,000 clones, roughly 90% being singletons. The CDR3 runs to 14 residues. For this clone: Its specificity is unknown.

The clonotype comes from an adult with an advanced solid tumor such as melanoma, head and neck, liver or kidney cancer. V and J are TRBV21-1 and TRBJ2-5; TRBD1, as called in the table, went unchecked against the DNA. TRBV21-1 is assigned pseudogene status. This specimen consisted of CD4+ or CD8+ T cells sorted from blood, obtained in a trial of the OX40 agonist ivuxolimab. The CDR3 nucleotides are TGTGCCAGCAGCAAAGATACAGGGTACGAGACCCAGTACTTC. It yields the protein CASSKDTGYETQYF.